The next 18 T cell receptor beta chains were all read from a single sample in a study of T cell repertoires and Cas9 in healthy adults. Measured with immunoSEQ multiplex PCR; TCRdb has only the in-frame clones, and not every one. The data show around 15,000 clones, roughly 90% seen once. The sample consisted of Tregs (CD4+, CD25+, CD127-, CD137-, CD154-) from PBMCs; culture status not recorded. The receptors were gathered from a human donor in good health.

The chain carries TRBV11-2 and TRBJ1-4; tentatively, D is TRBD1 (5 bases). The germline V gene has CDR1 SGHAT and CDR2 FQNNGV. This CDR3 is built from 15 residues. With 5 bases removed from V and 4 bases from J, the gap between germline ends came to 14 bases. CDR3 region: CASSLSWGLNEKLFF. CDR3 bases: TGTGCCAGCAGCCTCTCGTGGGGACTTAATGAAAAACTGTTTTTT.

The chain employs TRBV30 and TRBJ2-6; D not resolved. Germline loops: CDR1 GTSNPN, CDR2 SVGIG (reference sequence). CDR3 length equals 12 residues. V lost 4 bases to trimming and J lost 6 bases, with 7 bases between them. CDR3 amino acids: CAWTRTANVLTF. In nucleotides, the CDR3 is TGTGCCTGGACCCGTACGGCCAACGTCCTGACTTTC.

The chain combines TRBV5-6 with TRBJ1-2; 9 nucleotides agree with TRBD1. CDR3 length: 14 amino acids. Germline V gives CDR1 SGHDT, CDR2 YYEEEE. Losses at the gene ends were 5 bases for V and 3 bases for J; bases not matched to a gene: 5. For the CDR3, the DNA is TGTGCCAGCAGAACCGACAGGGGGGACTATGGCTACACCTTC. This gives the protein CASRTDRGDYGYTF.

CDR3 region: CASSGRALRSTDTQYF. The CDR3 bases are TGTGCCAGCAGCGGAAGGGCCCTAAGATCCACAGATACGCAGTATTTT. The rearrangement links TRBV7-9 to TRBJ2-3, with D uncertain. The CDR3 sequence is 16 residues long. The germline V gene encodes CDR1 SEHNR and CDR2 FQNEAQ (reference sequence). V dropped 5 bases and J dropped 2 bases, with 17 bases sitting between them.

J is TRBJ1-5 and V is TRBV4-1; weak D call: TRBD1 (5 bases). The CDR3 is 15 residues long. V lost 4 bases and J lost 6, with 16 bases in between. The germline gives CDR1 MGHRA, CDR2 YSYEKL. This chain's CDR3 is CASSLFQGEGQPQHF. The CDR3 region has the DNA TGCGCCAGCAGCCTATTCCAGGGTGAAGGTCAGCCCCAGCATTTT.

The chain uses TRBV19 and TRBJ1-5, with a weak D call TRBD1 (5 bases). Germline CDR1 and CDR2: LNHDA and SQIVND (reference sequence). The ends were cut back, 2 bases at V and 4 bases at J, with 6 bases in the middle. This CDR3 is built from 13 residues. CDR3 DNA sequence: TGTGCCAGTAGTATACGGGGGAATCAGCCCCAGCATTTT. The encoded protein is CASSIRGNQPQHF.

This chain connects TRBV5-1 to TRBJ2-6, with D possibly TRBD1 on 6 matching bases. V was shortened by 2 bases and J by 4 bases, with 10 bases between the two germline ends. The CDR3 covers 15 residues. Germline-derived CDR1 and CDR2 are SGHRS and YFSETQ. The CDR3 is CASSFTGPGANVLTF. CDR3 DNA sequence: TGCGCCAGCAGCTTTACAGGGCCAGGGGCCAACGTCCTGACTTTC. Full variable domain (outside the CDR3, taken from reference TRBV5-1 and TRBJ2-6): KAGVTQTPRYLIKTRGQQVTLSCSPISGHRSVSWYQQTPGQGLQFLFEYFSETQRNKGNFPGRFSGRQFSNSRSEMNVSTLELGDSALYLCASSFTGPGANVLTFGAGSRLTVL.

In DNA form, the CDR3 reads TGTGCCAGCAGGTTGACAGGGACCCCAGCGGGCAAACTGTTTTTT. Amino acid sequence: CASRLTGTPAGKLFF. This chain links TRBV6-1 with TRBJ1-4, with TRBD1 matching 7 bases. Germline V gene lookup returns CDR1 MNHNS and CDR2 SASEGT. This CDR3 region has 15 residues. V lost 6 bases and J lost 11; bases outside the gene matches: 15.

The chain is built from TRBV19 and TRBJ2-7; TRBD2 matches 13 bases. Germline V gives CDR1 LNHDA, CDR2 SQIVND (reference sequence). CDR3 length: 16 amino acids. V was clipped by 5 bases and J by 2 bases; unmatched bases: 6. CDR3 amino acids: CASSLGGLAGPYEQYF. In DNA form, the CDR3 reads TGTGCCAGTAGTTTGGGGGGACTAGCGGGACCCTACGAGCAGTACTTC. The full variable domain, completed using reference TRBV19 and TRBJ2-7, is DGGITQSPKYLFRKEGQNVTLSCEQNLNHDAMYWYRQDPGQGLRLIYYSQIVNDFQKGDIAEGYSVSREKKESFPLTVTSAQKNPTAFYLCASSLGGLAGPYEQYFGPGTRLTVT.

The gene calls are TRBV19 and TRBJ1-1; 7 bases agree with TRBD1. Germline loops: CDR1 LNHDA, CDR2 SQIVND (reference sequence). There are 14 residues in the CDR3. V lost 6 bases, J lost 3 bases, and 7 bases stayed unmatched. The CDR3 sequence is CASRWGQPYTEAFF. The DNA of the CDR3 is TGTGCCAGTAGATGGGGACAGCCGTACACTGAAGCTTTCTTT.

This clone was observed a single time. The chain carries TRBV19 and TRBJ1-2; TRBD1 is a possible D gene (5 bases). With 4 bases removed from V and 8 bases from J, the gap between germline ends came to 14 bases. The CDR3 runs to 13 residues. From germline, CDR1 is LNHDA and CDR2 SQIVND (reference sequence). Written as DNA, the CDR3 is TGTGCCAGTAGTAGGGACGGGGCCCTGGGCTACACCTTC. Translated, it gives CASSRDGALGYTF.

This sequence joins TRBV10-2 and TRBJ1-2, with no clear D. Germline V gene lookup returns CDR1 WSHSY and CDR2 SAAADI. Trimming shortened V by 0 bases and J by 7 bases, and 12 bases separated the two germline ends. This CDR3 comprises 14 residues. The CDR3 region has the DNA TGCGCCAGCAGTGAGTCCGGCAGATCGACTGGCTACACCTTC. Translating it yields CASSESGRSTGYTF.

V usage is TRBV4-1 and J usage is TRBJ1-3; D ambiguous. From germline, CDR1 is MGHRA and CDR2 YSYEKL. This CDR3 spans 15 amino acids. V was clipped by 1 base and J by 5 bases, with 12 bases between them. The CDR3 reads CASSQGAVFRNTIYF. The CDR3 nucleotides read TGCGCCAGCAGCCAAGGTGCGGTTTTTCGAAACACCATATATTTT.

This clone occurred once. The V gene is TRBV7-9, the J gene TRBJ2-7; perhaps TRBD2 as D (6 bases). Trimming removed 0 bases from V and 3 bases from J, with 12 bases in between. This CDR3 contains 15 residues. Germline V gene data show CDR1 as SEHNR and CDR2 as FQNEAQ (reference sequence). The CDR3 reads CASSLASGLGYEQYF. CDR3 DNA sequence: TGTGCCAGCAGCTTAGCCTCGGGACTCGGCTACGAGCAGTACTTC. The full variable domain, completed using reference TRBV7-9 and TRBJ2-7, is DTGVSQNPRHKITKRGQNVTFRCDPISEHNRLYWYRQTLGQGPEFLTYFQNEAQLEKSRLLSDRFSAERPKGSFSTLEIQRTEQGDSAMYLCASSLASGLGYEQYFGPGTRLTVT.

The V gene is TRBV27, the J gene TRBJ2-5; D not certain. V was shortened by 6 bases and J by 5 bases, with 13 bases between the two germline ends. The CDR3 totals 13 residues. CDR1 MNHEY and CDR2 SMNVEV come from the germline V gene (reference sequence). The CDR3 coding sequence is TGTGCCAGCAGAAAATGGGCGGCGGAGACCCAGTACTTC. It encodes CASRKWAAETQYF.

The chain employs TRBV19 and TRBJ1-1; D is uncertain. Germline V gene lookup returns CDR1 LNHDA and CDR2 SQIVND (reference sequence). The length of the CDR3 is 12 residues. The ends were cut back, 3 bases at V and 6 bases at J, with 8 bases in the middle. CDR3 nucleotide sequence: TGTGCCAGTAGTATCTCTGTATCTGAAGCTTTCTTT. This translates into CASSISVSEAFF.

V usage is TRBV10-2 and J usage is TRBJ2-5; 8 positions match TRBD2. Unmatched junction bases numbered 11, after V lost 3 bases and J lost 2 bases. The CDR3 contains 17 residues. Germline lookup yields CDR1 WSHSY and CDR2 SAAADI. For the CDR3, the DNA is TGCGCCAGCAGTGATGGCCTAGCGGGTTATTTACAAGAGACCCAGTACTTC. Its protein is CASSDGLAGYLQETQYF.

This chain joins TRBV5-1 and TRBJ1-6; 7 bases fit TRBD1. This CDR3 contains 16 residues. The V and J ends lost 2 bases and 6 bases, in that order; junction bases with no gene match: 8. CDR1 is SGHRS and CDR2 is YFSETQ in the germline V gene. The CDR3: CASSLGGQIPNSPLHF. Written as DNA, the CDR3 is TGCGCCAGCAGCTTAGGGGGACAGATACCTAATTCACCCCTCCACTTT.